The T cell receptor (beta chain) described here comes from a study of blood T cell repertoires in COVID-19. At the level of the study: The United States, Italy and Spain supplied acute and convalescent COVID-19 samples. PBMCs, B-cell-depleted T cells, or T cells provided the cDNA or gDNA that made up the material.

Sequenced by immunoSEQ multiplex PCR; TCRdb stores in-frame clones only, minus some. In the table there are some 250,000 clones, over 65% of which are singletons. Trimming took off 4 bases at V and 0 bases at J, with 11 bases between the two ends. CDR3 length: 16 amino acids. Germline V CDR1 and CDR2: SGHRS, YFSETQ. The chain uses TRBV5-1 and TRBJ2-6, with D maybe TRBD1 (6 bases). This TCR was sampled from a woman of 80 years or more with acute or convalescent COVID-19. The sample consisted of peripheral blood. The CDR3 bases are TGCGCCAGCAGCCCCGGACAGCTCTCTGGGGCCAACGTCCTGACTTTC. Translating gives CASSPGQLSGANVLTF.